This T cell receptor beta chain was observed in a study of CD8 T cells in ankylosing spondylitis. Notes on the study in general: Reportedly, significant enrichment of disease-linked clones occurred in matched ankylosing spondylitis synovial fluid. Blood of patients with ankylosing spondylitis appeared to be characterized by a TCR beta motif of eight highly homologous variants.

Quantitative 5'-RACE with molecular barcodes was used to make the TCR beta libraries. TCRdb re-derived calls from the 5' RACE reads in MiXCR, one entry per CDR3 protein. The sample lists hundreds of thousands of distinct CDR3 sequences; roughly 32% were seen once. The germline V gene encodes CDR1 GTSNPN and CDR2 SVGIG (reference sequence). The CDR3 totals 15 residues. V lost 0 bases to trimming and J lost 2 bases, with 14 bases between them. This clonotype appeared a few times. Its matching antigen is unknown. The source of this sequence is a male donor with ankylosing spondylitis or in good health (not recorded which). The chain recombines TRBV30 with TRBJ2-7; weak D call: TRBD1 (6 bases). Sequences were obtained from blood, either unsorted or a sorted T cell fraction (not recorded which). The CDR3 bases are TGTGCCTGGAGTGTAACCGGGACAATACCCTACGAGCAGTACTTC. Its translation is CAWSVTGTIPYEQYF. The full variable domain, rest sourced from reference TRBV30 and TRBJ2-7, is SQTIHQWPATLVQPVGSPLSLECTVEGTSNPNLYWYRQAAGRGLQLLFYSVGIGQISSEVPQNLSASRPQDRQFILSSKKLLLSDSGFYLCAWSVTGTIPYEQYFGPGTRLTVT.